Sequencing of this TCR beta chain was carried out in a study of patients and donors after allogeneic stem cell transplantation. In this sample, this clonotype is medium-sized. One entry per CDR3 protein, called by TCRdb with MiXCR from the RT-PCR reads. The sample lists approximately 170,000 distinct CDR3 sequences, about 29% seen once, with less than 3.5% in the top ten. This CDR3 is built from 15 residues. V was pared by 0 bases and J by 1 base, with 8 bases between. Per the germline V gene, CDR1 is SGHRS and CDR2 is YFSETQ. This rearrangement joins TRBV5-1 to TRBJ1-5, with D possibly matching TRBD1 (5 bases). The TCR sequence derives from a human donor who was either an allogeneic HSCT recipient or a stem cell or donor lymphocyte infusion donor (not recorded which). It is not recorded whose cells these are; they may come from a transplant donor. Material for sequencing was blood, either unsorted or a sorted T cell fraction (not recorded which). CDR3 nucleotides: TGCGCCAGCAGCTTGGCCGGGGGGAGCAATCAGCCCCAGCATTTT. As protein: CASSLAGGSNQPQHF.